Listed below are T cell receptor beta chains from one sample, sequenced in a study of blood T cell repertoires in COVID-19. The assay was immunoSEQ multiplex PCR, and TCRdb's table has in-frame clones only and misses some. The sample has 300,000 to 400,000 clones, roughly nine tenths seen once. Input material: PBMCs or T cells enriched from blood (not recorded which). These receptors were obtained from a man aged 55-75 years who had recovered from COVID-19. Both conserved end residues are part of each CDR3. Each record gives: clone size, D gene, V gene, J gene, CDR3 DNA, CDR3 protein. The D gene is left open where the match is weak. Rows may omit the clone size; those that give it use once, few, many or a size class.

NA	TRBD1	TRBV27	TRBJ1-2	TGTGCCAGCAGCCCGGACAGGAGGAGTGGCTACACCTTC	CASSPDRRSGYTF
NA	TRBD2	TRBV6-5	TRBJ2-7	TGTGCCAGCAGAGGAGGACTAGCGGGGACAAGGGAGCAGTACTTC	CASRGGLAGTREQYF
NA	TRBD2	TRBV6-5	TRBJ2-5	TGTGCCAGCAGTTACTCTTCTAGCGGGGGCCAAGAGACCCAGTACTTC	CASSYSSSGGQETQYF
NA	TRBD2	TRBV10-3	TRBJ2-7	TGTGCCATCAGTCGCGCCGGGGTAGGGGAGGGGCAGTACTTC	CAISRAGVGEGQYF
NA	TRBD1	TRBV6-2/TRBV6-3	TRBJ2-2	TGTGCCAGCAGCGCGGACAGGGGGCTGATCGGGGAGCTGTTTTTT	CASSADRGLIGELFF
once	NA	TRBV19	TRBJ2-1	TGTGCCAGTAGTATAGATCAGGGGCAGACCTCCTACAATGAGCAGTTCTTC	CASSIDQGQTSYNEQFF
few	NA	TRBV11-3	TRBJ2-7	TGTGCCAGCAGCTTAGATCTCTCCTACGAGCAGTACTTC	CASSLDLSYEQYF
NA	TRBD2	TRBV2	TRBJ2-7	TGTGCCAGCAGTGACCCTAGCGGGAGAGGTATTCCGAGAATCGGCGAGCAGTACTTC	CASSDPSGRGIPRIGEQYF
NA	TRBD1	TRBV13	TRBJ2-1	TGTGCCAGCAGCAACCGGGACAGGGTGAGTGGTGAGCAGTTCTTC	CASSNRDRVSGEQFF
NA	NA	TRBV6-2/TRBV6-3	TRBJ1-2	TGTGCCAGCAGACCTTCAGGGTTAAGCTATGGCTACACCTTC	CASRPSGLSYGYTF
few	NA	TRBV6-2/TRBV6-3	TRBJ1-2	TGTGCCAGCAGTTCGACAGTGTACTATGGCTACACCTTC	CASSSTVYYGYTF
few	NA	TRBV5-1	TRBJ1-2	TGCGCCAGCAGTGCCTTGGGCTCGGATGGCTACACCTTC	CASSALGSDGYTF
NA	TRBD1	TRBV10-3	TRBJ2-6	TGTGCCATCAAACGACAGGGAGCTATCTCTGGGGCCAACGTCCTGACTTTC	CAIKRQGAISGANVLTF
NA	NA	TRBV9	TRBJ1-3	TGTGCCAGCAGCGTTTATCTGGGAAACACCATATATTTT	CASSVYLGNTIYF
NA	TRBD1	TRBV4-3	TRBJ2-7	TGCGCCAGCAGCCAAGAAATCAACAGGGGGAATGGCGAGCAGTACTTC	CASSQEINRGNGEQYF
NA	TRBD2	TRBV13	TRBJ2-5	TGTGCCAGCAGCTTAGGGCGGGGGGCCCAAGAGACCCAGTACTTC	CASSLGRGAQETQYF
NA	NA	TRBV19	TRBJ1-2	TGTGCCAGTAGCGCCTTAACAGGAAGTTTCTATGGCTACACCTTC	CASSALTGSFYGYTF
few	TRBD2	TRBV3-1/TRBV3-2	TRBJ2-1	TGTGCCAGCAGCCCCCTTACTAGCGGGAGGGCCAGGAATGAGCAGTTCTTC	CASSPLTSGRARNEQFF
NA	NA	TRBV6-2/TRBV6-3	TRBJ1-6	TGTGCCAGCAGTTCCCCCGGGGGACGATCACCCCTCCACTTT	CASSSPGGRSPLHF
NA	NA	TRBV5-8	TRBJ1-6	TGTGCCAGCAGCTTCCCGACTATAAATTCACCCCTCCACTTT	CASSFPTINSPLHF
NA	NA	TRBV9	TRBJ1-1	TGTGCCAGCAGCGTAGGACAGCTTGGGAACACTGAAGCTTTCTTT	CASSVGQLGNTEAFF
few	TRBD1	TRBV19	TRBJ1-5	TGTGCCAGTAGGGAGCCTTCCGGGACAGGGGGCGCGAGGGATCATTTT	CASREPSGTGGARDHF
NA	NA	TRBV30	TRBJ2-1	TGTGCCTGGAGTTCCCAGAAGTACAATGAGCAGTTCTTC	CAWSSQKYNEQFF
NA	TRBD2	TRBV19	TRBJ2-1	TGTGCCAGTAGTATCGCTAGCGGGGGTTACAATGAGCAGTTCTTC	CASSIASGGYNEQFF
once	NA	TRBV15	TRBJ1-1	TGTGCCACCAGGAGAGGGGCCAACACTGAAGCTTTCTTT	CATRRGANTEAFF
NA	TRBD2	TRBV7-9	TRBJ2-7	TGTGCCAGCAGAGCTCTAGCGGGAGGAAACTACGAGCAGTACTTC	CASRALAGGNYEQYF
NA	TRBD2	TRBV7-3	TRBJ2-6	TGTGCCAGCAGCCCTAGCGGGAGGGGGCCCAGCTCTGGGGCCAACGTCCTGACTTTC	CASSPSGRGPSSGANVLTF
NA	NA	TRBV6-5	TRBJ1-6	TGTGCCAGCCAAAGGACCCGAGCGGTGAATTCACCCCTCCACTTT	CASQRTRAVNSPLHF
NA	NA	TRBV29-1	TRBJ1-2	TGCAGCGTCCTTTCAGGGGATGGCTACACCTTC	CSVLSGDGYTF
NA	NA	TRBV27	TRBJ1-2	TGTGCCAGCAGGCCTACGGGACAAACTAACTATGGCTACACCTTC	CASRPTGQTNYGYTF
NA	NA	TRBV6-5	TRBJ1-2	TGTGCCAGCACCCAGAGCATGGGGGGTGACTACACCTTC	CASTQSMGGDYTF
NA	NA	TRBV3-1/TRBV3-2	TRBJ2-5	TGTGCCAGCAGCCAAGATAGGCCCTTAGCAAACCAAGAGACCCAGTACTTC	CASSQDRPLANQETQYF
NA	TRBD2	TRBV19	TRBJ2-7	TGTGCCAGTTCCCAAACCTGGGCTAGCGGGAGGAGCCACGAGCAGTACTTC	CASSQTWASGRSHEQYF
NA	TRBD1	TRBV6-5	TRBJ2-7	TGTGCCAGCAGTCCGGACAGGGTTGAAGAGCAGTACTTC	CASSPDRVEEQYF
NA	TRBD1	TRBV27	TRBJ1-2	TGTGCCAGCAGTTGGACAGGGAACTATGGCTACACCTTC	CASSWTGNYGYTF
NA	NA	TRBV3-1/TRBV3-2	TRBJ1-1	TGTGCCAGCAGCCCAGGACAGCTTATGAACACTGAAGCTTTCTTT	CASSPGQLMNTEAFF
NA	NA	TRBV14	TRBJ1-1	TGTGCCAGCAGCCAGGGGGGAAGTGAAGCTTTCTTT	CASSQGGSEAFF
NA	NA	TRBV12-3/TRBV12-4	TRBJ2-2	TGTGCCAGCGGACTGACTAGCACCGGGGAGCTGTTTTTT	CASGLTSTGELFF
NA	NA	TRBV6-5	TRBJ1-5	TGTGCCAGCAGTCCCACTGGGCCGGACAATCAGCCCCAGCATTTT	CASSPTGPDNQPQHF
NA	NA	TRBV9	TRBJ2-5	TGTGCCAGCACCGGGGATGAAGAGACCCAGTACTTC	CASTGDEETQYF
NA	TRBD1	TRBV7-2	TRBJ1-2	TGTGCCAGCAGCCCCGGACAGGGGCGCGGGGGCTACACCTTC	CASSPGQGRGGYTF
NA	NA	TRBV19	TRBJ1-1	TGTGCCAGTACAACAGGTTGGAACACTGAAGCTTTCTTT	CASTTGWNTEAFF
NA	NA	TRBV28	TRBJ1-2	TGTGCCAGCAAAGCAGGGGTGAACTATGGCTACACCTTC	CASKAGVNYGYTF
NA	NA	TRBV11-3	TRBJ2-3	TGTGCCAGCAGCTTAGATCTGCGGGACCCAACTCAGTATTTT	CASSLDLRDPTQYF
NA	TRBD1	TRBV30	TRBJ1-4	TGTGCCTGGAGCTTGAACAGGGGAAATGAAAAACTGTTTTTT	CAWSLNRGNEKLFF
NA	NA	TRBV28	TRBJ1-1	TGTGCCAGCAGTTTAGCGGGAAATGAAGCTTTCTTT	CASSLAGNEAFF
NA	TRBD2	TRBV2	TRBJ2-1	TGTGCCAGCATAGCGGGGGGGTCCTACAATGAGCAGTTCTTC	CASIAGGSYNEQFF
NA	NA	TRBV7-2	TRBJ1-4	TGTGCCAGCAGCTTAGGCGTTGAAAAACTGTTTTTT	CASSLGVEKLFF
NA	NA	TRBV4-1	TRBJ2-3	TGCGCCAGCAGCACTACCCAGGACAGAAAAACAGATACGCAGTATTTT	CASSTTQDRKTDTQYF
once	NA	TRBV4-3	TRBJ2-5	TGCGCCAGCAGCCAAGTTGTACAGTACCAAGAGACCCAGTACTTC	CASSQVVQYQETQYF
NA	NA	TRBV4-3	TRBJ1-4	TGCGCCAGCAGCCAAGTTTCAGGGTGGCGGGAAAAACTGTTTTTT	CASSQVSGWREKLFF
NA	TRBD1	TRBV28	TRBJ2-7	TGTGCCAGCAGTTTGCCCTCCGGGACAGGTCCGTACGAGCAGTACTTC	CASSLPSGTGPYEQYF
NA	TRBD1	TRBV20-1	TRBJ1-6	TGCAGTGCTAGTAGGGACAGGGTCAATTCACCCCTCCACTTT	CSASRDRVNSPLHF
NA	NA	TRBV14	TRBJ1-3	TGTGCCAGCAGCCGAAGTACACCACCAGGTCCTGGAAACACCATATATTTT	CASSRSTPPGPGNTIYF
NA	NA	TRBV21-1	TRBJ1-1	TGTGCCAGCAGCGGCCGGCGACAGGTGCCTAACACTGAAGCTTTCTTT	CASSGRRQVPNTEAFF
NA	TRBD2	TRBV6-5	TRBJ2-7	TGTGCCAGCAGTTACCGGGACTACTCCTACGAGCAGTACTTC	CASSYRDYSYEQYF
NA	NA	TRBV3-1/TRBV3-2	TRBJ2-6	TGTGCCAGCAGCCCCCGGAGCGGTGGGGCCAACGTCCTGACTTTC	CASSPRSGGANVLTF
NA	NA	TRBV7-3	TRBJ2-2	TGTGCCAGCACCTCTAGCGCGAACACCGGGGAGCTGTTTTTT	CASTSSANTGELFF
NA	NA	TRBV19	TRBJ2-6	TGTGCCAGTAGTATTGCGGGAATCTCTGGGGCCAACGTCCTGACTTTC	CASSIAGISGANVLTF